Below are 21 T cell receptor beta chains sequenced from a single sample in a study of T cell responses to AZD1222 COVID-19 vaccine. Using immunoSEQ multiplex PCR, the repertoire was profiled, and TCRdb retains in-frame clones only, with some absent. The table includes about 150,000 clones, around 88% detected once. The sample consisted of peripheral blood, taken on day 0 of MenACWY control vaccination. Receptors were obtained from an adult in good health.

The chain has TRBV28 and TRBJ1-2; D uncertain. The length of the CDR3 is 13 residues. The ends were cut back, 6 bases at V and 4 bases at J, with 12 bases in the middle. Germline CDR1 reads MDHEN; CDR2 reads SYDVKM. CDR3 nucleotides: TGTGCCAGCAGCCTGGAGGCGATCTATGGCTACACCTTC. This encodes CASSLEAIYGYTF.

The rearrangement links TRBV7-3 to TRBJ2-1; 9 bases map to TRBD2. From germline, CDR1 is SGHTA and CDR2 FQGTGA. This CDR3 has 14 residues. The ends lost 5 bases at V and 3 bases at J; junction bases unmatched: 2. The CDR3 sequence is CASSGSGSYNEQFF. CDR3 in DNA: TGTGCCAGCAGCGGTAGCGGGAGCTACAATGAGCAGTTCTTC.

The chain joins TRBV18 to TRBJ1-4; 7 nucleotides line up with TRBD1. The V gene's germline CDR1 is KGHSH and CDR2 LQKENI. V was clipped by 5 bases and J by 7 bases; unmatched bases: 4. The CDR3 spans 13 residues. The CDR3 loop reads CASSGGTAEKLFF. CDR3 DNA: TGTGCCAGCTCAGGCGGGACAGCTGAAAAACTGTTTTTT.

To note about this clone: In the same sample, other DNA sequences code for this CDR3. The genes are TRBV18 and TRBJ2-5; 8 bases map to TRBD1. The V segment lost 2 bases and the J segment 5 bases; nucleotides outside the gene matches: 4. This CDR3 spans 14 amino acids. The germline gives CDR1 KGHSH, CDR2 LQKENI. This CDR3 is CASSPGQGGETQYF. In nucleotides, the CDR3 is TGTGCCAGCTCACCAGGACAGGGCGGGGAGACCCAGTACTTC.

This clone was seen once. J is TRBJ2-5 and V is TRBV5-6, with 8 nucleotides matching TRBD1. The CDR3 sequence is 14 residues long. The germline V gene has CDR1 SGHDT and CDR2 YYEEEE. J lost 3 bases, V lost 4 bases, and 5 bases had no gene match. CDR3 in DNA: TGTGCCAGCAGCCGCATGGGACAGGAAGAGACCCAGTACTTC. This sequence encodes CASSRMGQEETQYF.

The V gene is TRBV19, the J gene TRBJ1-1; TRBD1 is a possible D gene (5 bases). Germline values: CDR1 LNHDA, CDR2 SQIVND (reference sequence). With 3 bases removed from V and 5 bases from J, the gap between germline ends came to 13 bases. The CDR3 length is 14 residues. The CDR3 reads CASSIEGLGTEAFF. The CDR3 DNA is TGTGCCAGTAGTATCGAGGGGTTGGGGACTGAAGCTTTCTTT.

The chain combines TRBV11-3 with TRBJ2-3, with D uncertain. The germline V gene has CDR1 SGHNT and CDR2 YENEEA. This CDR3 has 16 residues. Trimming took off 1 base at V and 7 bases at J, with 18 bases between the two ends. CDR3 protein: CASSLVSAPNRYTQYF. In nucleotides, the CDR3 is TGTGCCAGCAGCTTAGTTTCGGCCCCTAATCGGTATACGCAGTATTTT.

The V and J genes are TRBV2 and TRBJ1-5, with 9 bases lining up with TRBD1. The CDR3 sequence is 15 residues long. V lost 7 bases, J lost 5 bases, and 9 bases stayed unmatched. Germline lookup yields CDR1 SNHLY and CDR2 FYNNEI. Here the CDR3 DNA reads TGTGCCAGCATGCCGGGACAGGGAAATCATCAGCCCCAGCATTTT. Encoded protein: CASMPGQGNHQPQHF. Using reference TRBV2 and TRBJ1-5 for the parts outside the CDR3, the full variable domain is EPEVTQTPSHQVTQMGQEVILRCVPISNHLYFYWYRQILGQKVEFLVSFYNNEISEKSEIFDDQFSVERPDGSNFTLKIRSTKLEDSAMYFCASMPGQGNHQPQHFGDGTRLSIL.

This sequence joins TRBV5-4 and TRBJ2-2; 11 bases agree with TRBD2. The germline CDR1 and CDR2 sequences are SGHNT and YYREEE (reference sequence). J was trimmed by 3 bases and V by 3 bases; bases with no gene match: 4. This CDR3 has 16 residues. Here the CDR3 reads CASSSGTSGYTGELFF. CDR3 DNA: TGTGCCAGCAGCTCGGGGACTAGCGGTTACACCGGGGAGCTGTTTTTT.

The rearrangement links TRBV19 to TRBJ2-7, with D possibly matching TRBD1 (6 bases). Trimming pared 5 bases from V and 2 bases from J, leaving 13 bases between. CDR1 is LNHDA, CDR2 SQIVND, per germline (reference sequence). The CDR3 extends over 14 amino acids. The CDR3 coding sequence is TGTGCCAGTAGTGGAGTACAGGGTCCCTACGAGCAGTACTTC. This gives the protein CASSGVQGPYEQYF.

This chain links TRBV30 with TRBJ2-1; possible D gene TRBD1, 5 bases. The germline CDR1 and CDR2 sequences are GTSNPN and SVGIG (reference sequence). Trimming removed 4 bases from V and 4 bases from J, with 11 bases in between. The CDR3 spans 13 residues. The CDR3 spells CAWTTDSYNEQFF. Written as DNA, the CDR3 is TGTGCCTGGACTACCGACAGTTACAATGAGCAGTTCTTC.

The gene calls are TRBV7-2 and TRBJ2-2, with D tentatively TRBD2 (7 bases). With 3 bases removed from V and 0 bases from J, the gap between germline ends came to 11 bases. The CDR3 runs 16 residues. Germline values: CDR1 SGHTA, CDR2 FQGNSA. The CDR3 coding sequence is TGTGCCAGCAGCTTCCAAGGGGGGGCGAACACCGGGGAGCTGTTTTTT. Its translation: CASSFQGGANTGELFF.

V usage is TRBV18 and J usage is TRBJ2-1; D gene ambiguous. CDR1 KGHSH and CDR2 LQKENI come from the germline V gene. The CDR3 covers 15 residues. Between the trimmed V and J ends, which lost 0 bases and 7 bases, there was a span of 13 bases. CDR3 protein: CASSPPGHLRNEQFF. The CDR3 region has the DNA TGTGCCAGCTCACCACCTGGGCACCTCCGAAATGAGCAGTTCTTC.

The gene calls are TRBV21-1 and TRBJ2-5; TRBD2, as called in the table, went unchecked against the DNA. TRBV21-1 is a pseudogene. The CDR3 sequence is 13 residues long. The CDR3 loop reads CASNDGAQETQYF. In DNA form, the CDR3 reads TGTGCCAGCAATGATGGAGCTCAAGAGACCCAGTACTTC.

The chain has TRBV5-4 and TRBJ1-1; TRBD1 matches 10 bases. The CDR3 length is 15 residues. Germline CDR1 SGHNT, CDR2 YYREEE (reference sequence). Trimming at V came to 5 bases and at J to 2 bases, leaving 6 bases not matched to a gene. The CDR3 is CASRGDRGTNTEAFF. The DNA for the CDR3 is TGTGCCAGCAGGGGGGACAGGGGAACTAACACTGAAGCTTTCTTT. Combining the CDR3 with reference TRBV5-4 and TRBJ1-1 gives the whole variable domain ETGVTQSPTHLIKTRGQQVTLRCSSQSGHNTVSWYQQALGQGPQFIFQYYREEENGRGNFPPRFSGLQFPNYSSELNVNALELDDSALYLCASRGDRGTNTEAFFGQGTRLTVV.

J is TRBJ1-1 and V is TRBV2, with 7 bases lining up with TRBD1. With 7 bases clipped from V and 3 bases from J, the junction kept 5 bases outside the gene matches. Germline V lookup: CDR1 SNHLY, CDR2 FYNNEI. The CDR3 spans 13 residues. The CDR3 reads CASKKGQYTEAFF. Here the CDR3 DNA reads TGTGCCAGCAAAAAGGGACAGTACACTGAAGCTTTCTTT. Full variable domain (outside the CDR3, taken from reference TRBV2 and TRBJ1-1): EPEVTQTPSHQVTQMGQEVILRCVPISNHLYFYWYRQILGQKVEFLVSFYNNEISEKSEIFDDQFSVERPDGSNFTLKIRSTKLEDSAMYFCASKKGQYTEAFFGQGTRLTVV.

This clone was counted once. The chain joins TRBV2 to TRBJ2-7; D is unclear. Germline assignment: CDR1 SNHLY and CDR2 FYNNEI. This CDR3 has 12 residues. The germline V and J ends were trimmed by 6 bases and 3 bases, with 9 bases remaining between them. Here the CDR3 reads CASRETLYEQYF. CDR3 in DNA: TGTGCCAGCAGAGAGACACTCTACGAGCAGTACTTC.

This sequence joins TRBV9 and TRBJ1-1, with 12 bases aligning to TRBD1. CDR1 and CDR2 from the germline V gene are SGDLS and YYNGEE. The CDR3 is 18 amino acids. The J segment lost 4 bases and the V segment lost 3 bases, leaving 13 bases of the junction unmatched. CDR3 residues: CASSAPRGTGGAGTEAFF. In DNA form, the CDR3 reads TGTGCCAGCAGCGCACCAAGGGGGACAGGGGGCGCCGGCACTGAAGCTTTCTTT.

This clone has only one observation. The V call is TRBV4-3, the J call TRBJ2-7, with 8 nucleotides matching TRBD1. This CDR3 has 15 residues. CDR1 is LGHNA, CDR2 YSLEER, per germline. V was pared by 4 bases and J by 6 bases, with 11 bases of the junction left unmatched. The CDR3 nucleotides read TGCGCCAGCAGCCCTGCTTCAGGGGGCCTCGGCGAGCAGTACTTC. Protein: CASSPASGGLGEQYF.

The rearrangement uses TRBV21-1 and TRBJ2-1; TRBD1 is the table's D call and was not checked against the DNA. TRBV21-1 is a pseudogene. The CDR3 spans 17 residues. The chain's CDR3 is CASSNAQGVDRNNEQFF. In DNA form, the CDR3 reads TGTGCCAGCAGCAATGCCCAGGGGGTAGATCGGAACAATGAGCAGTTCTTC.

J is TRBJ1-3 and V is TRBV30; a possible D gene is TRBD1 (5 bases). In germline, CDR1 is GTSNPN, CDR2 SVGIG (reference sequence). This CDR3 contains 13 residues. V lost 3 bases and J lost 2, with 8 bases in between. The CDR3 region is CAWSLQAGNTIYF. CDR3 coding DNA: TGTGCCTGGAGCTTACAGGCTGGAAACACCATATATTTT.